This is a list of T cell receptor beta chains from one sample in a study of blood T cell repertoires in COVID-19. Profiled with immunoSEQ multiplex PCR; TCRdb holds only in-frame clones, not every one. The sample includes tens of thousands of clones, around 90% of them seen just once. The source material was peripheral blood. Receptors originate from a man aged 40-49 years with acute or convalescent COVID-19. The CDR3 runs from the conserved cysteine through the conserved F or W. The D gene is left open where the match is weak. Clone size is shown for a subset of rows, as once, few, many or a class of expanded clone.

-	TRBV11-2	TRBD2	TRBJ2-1	CASSLDRLAHEQFF	TGTGCCAGCAGCTTAGATAGACTAGCACATGAGCAGTTCTTC
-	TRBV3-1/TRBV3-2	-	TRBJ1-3	CASSQLESSSGNTIYF	TGTGCCAGCAGCCAACTTGAATCGAGCTCTGGAAACACCATATATTTT
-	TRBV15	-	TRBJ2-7	CATSSSDTYEQYF	TGTGCCACCAGCTCTTCGGACACCTACGAGCAGTACTTC
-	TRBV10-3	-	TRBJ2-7	CAISESRAGYEQYF	TGTGCCATCAGTGAGTCGAGAGCGGGTTACGAGCAGTACTTC
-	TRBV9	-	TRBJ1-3	CASSVGDSSGNTIYF	TGTGCCAGCAGCGTAGGAGACAGCTCTGGAAACACCATATATTTT
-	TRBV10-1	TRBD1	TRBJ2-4	CASSESGQGVDKNIQYF	TGCGCCAGCAGTGAGTCGGGACAGGGGGTGGACAAAAACATTCAGTACTTC
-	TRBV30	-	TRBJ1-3	CAWSANGRNTIYF	TGTGCCTGGAGTGCCAACGGGAGGAACACCATATATTTT
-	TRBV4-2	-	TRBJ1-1	CASSQVGGRMNTEAFF	TGTGCCAGCAGCCAAGTCGGGGGGAGGATGAACACTGAAGCTTTCTTT
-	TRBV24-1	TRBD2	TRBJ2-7	CATSGLAGGYEQYF	TGTGCCACCAGTGGACTAGCGGGGGGCTACGAGCAGTACTTC
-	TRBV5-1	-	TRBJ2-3	CASSISRGTDTQYF	TGCGCCAGCAGTATTTCGAGGGGCACAGATACGCAGTATTTT
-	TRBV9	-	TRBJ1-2	CASSVGSGINYGYTF	TGTGCCAGCAGCGTAGGATCAGGGATCAACTATGGCTACACCTTC
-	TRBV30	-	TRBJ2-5	CAWSKDNNLQETQYF	TGTGCCTGGAGTAAGGACAATAACCTTCAGGAGACCCAGTACTTC
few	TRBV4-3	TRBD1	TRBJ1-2	CASSKRQGASAGYTF	TGCGCCAGCAGCAAGCGCCAGGGGGCTAGTGCTGGCTACACCTTC
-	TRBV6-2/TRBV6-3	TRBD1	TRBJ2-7	CASSYLSGQSYEQYF	TGTGCCAGCAGTTACCTCTCGGGACAGTCCTACGAGCAGTACTTC
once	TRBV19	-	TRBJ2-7	CASSIAGTAGGEYF	TGTGCCAGTAGTATAGCCGGGACAGCCGGGGGGGAGTACTTC
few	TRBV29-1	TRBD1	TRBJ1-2	CSVEGYRGGGYTF	TGCAGCGTTGAAGGCTACAGGGGAGGAGGCTACACCTTC
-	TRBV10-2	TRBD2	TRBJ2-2	CASSESGGSGTGELFF	TGCGCCAGCAGTGAGTCGGGGGGGAGCGGCACCGGGGAGCTGTTTTTT
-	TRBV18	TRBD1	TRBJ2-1	CASSPPGTGPYNEQFF	TGTGCCAGCTCACCGCCAGGGACAGGGCCCTACAATGAGCAGTTCTTC
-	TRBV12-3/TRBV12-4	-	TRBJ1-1	CASSPIMSTEAFF	TGTGCCAGCAGTCCTATTATGAGCACTGAAGCTTTCTTT
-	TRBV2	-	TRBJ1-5	CASSEGLTANQPQHF	TGTGCCAGCAGTGAAGGTCTGACAGCAAATCAGCCCCAGCATTTT
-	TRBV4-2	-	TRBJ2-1	CASSRQLASYNEQFF	TGTGCCAGCAGCCGACAGCTGGCCTCCTACAATGAGCAGTTCTTC
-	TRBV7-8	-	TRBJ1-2	CASSSYTGNSYGYTF	TGTGCCAGCAGCTCCTACACGGGTAATAGCTATGGCTACACCTTC
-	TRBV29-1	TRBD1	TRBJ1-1	CSASGTGNTEAFF	TGCAGCGCGTCCGGGACAGGTAACACTGAAGCTTTCTTT
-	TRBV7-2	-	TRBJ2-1	CASSLATYYNEQFF	TGTGCCAGCAGCTTAGCTACCTACTACAATGAGCAGTTCTTC
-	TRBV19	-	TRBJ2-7	CASSTPSSYEQYF	TGTGCCAGTAGTACCCCTAGCTCCTACGAGCAGTACTTC
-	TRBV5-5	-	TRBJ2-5	CASSFNSQETQYF	TGTGCCAGCAGCTTTAACAGCCAAGAGACCCAGTACTTC
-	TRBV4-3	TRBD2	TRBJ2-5	CASSQGTSGGRETQYF	TGCGCCAGCAGCCAAGGGACTAGCGGGGGGAGGGAGACCCAGTACTTC
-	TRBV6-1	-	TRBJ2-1	CASSEFKQGNEQFF	TGTGCCAGCAGTGAATTCAAACAGGGAAATGAGCAGTTCTTC
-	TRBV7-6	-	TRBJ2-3	CASSQTTDTQYF	TGTGCCAGCAGCCAGACTACAGATACGCAGTATTTT
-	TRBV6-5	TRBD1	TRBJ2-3	CATKGQGGTDTQYF	TGTGCCACCAAGGGACAGGGGGGCACAGATACGCAGTATTTT
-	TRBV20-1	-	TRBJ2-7	CSASRPGISSYEQYF	TGCAGTGCTAGTCGCCCAGGCATTAGCTCCTACGAGCAGTACTTC